Below, 32 T cell receptor beta chains from the same sample are listed, as sequenced in a study of T cell repertoires in cytomegalovirus infection. TCRdb passed the reads through MiXCR, listing each CDR3 protein once. Of around 530,000 distinct CDR3 sequences in the sample, about 30% were seen once. Sequenced: PBMCs. The receptor source for this set is a human donor in good health (CMV status not recorded). Some clones in this sample may be carry-over from other donors' samples.

J is TRBJ2-7 and V is TRBV6-6; the match to TRBD2 covers 7 bases. The CDR3 is 14 amino acids. Looked up from germline, CDR1 is MNHNY and CDR2 is SVGAGI (reference sequence). The junction had 4 bases not matched to a gene; V was cut back by 0 bases and J by 5 bases. The CDR3 sequence is CASSYSMGTNEQYF. CDR3 nucleotides: TGTGCCAGCAGTTACTCGATGGGGACTAACGAGCAGTACTTC.

The sample holds a few counts of this clonotype. The rearrangement uses TRBV2 and TRBJ1-5, with D possibly TRBD1 on 6 matching bases. CDR3 length equals 15 residues. V was cut by 6 bases and J by 1 base, with 13 bases left in between. Germline values: CDR1 SNHLY, CDR2 FYNNEI. The CDR3 region is CASRGGGLSNQPQHF. The CDR3 bases are TGTGCCAGCAGGGGAGGGGGGCTGAGCAATCAGCCCCAGCATTTT.

This chain connects TRBV12-5 to TRBJ2-2; D is ambiguous. In germline, CDR1 is LGHNT, CDR2 FRNRAP. Trimming cost V 4 bases and J 8 bases, with 5 bases left between them. The CDR3 has 11 residues. This CDR3 is CASGSRGELFF. Written as DNA, the CDR3 is TGTGCTAGTGGTTCTCGGGGGGAGCTGTTTTTT.

This clonotype occurred a few times. The chain carries TRBV28 and TRBJ1-5, with a possible D match to TRBD1 (5 bases). Between the trimmed V and J ends, which lost 6 bases and 5 bases, there was a span of 14 bases. Germline CDR1 reads MDHEN; CDR2 reads SYDVKM. The CDR3 covers 14 residues. The CDR3, as DNA: TGTGCCAGCAGCCCCGGGACCGGTCATCAGCCCCAGCATTTT. This sequence encodes CASSPGTGHQPQHF.

This clonotype was seen more than once but under ten times. The chain employs TRBV4-3 and TRBJ2-1; TRBD2 is a possible D gene (5 bases). The CDR3 sequence is 17 residues long. The V gene's germline CDR1 is LGHNA and CDR2 YSLEER. V dropped 0 bases and J dropped 5 bases, with 17 bases sitting between them. CDR3 sequence reads: CASSQDRAAAPNNEQFF. The CDR3 region has the DNA TGCGCCAGCAGCCAAGATCGGGCAGCGGCCCCAAACAATGAGCAGTTCTTC.

This clonotype has more than one count but fewer than ten. The chain has TRBV10-3 and TRBJ2-1; D is unresolved. In germline, CDR1 is ENHRY, CDR2 SYGVKD. The CDR3 spans 13 residues. The ends were cut back, 11 bases at V and 3 bases at J, with 14 bases in the middle. For the CDR3, the DNA is TGTGCCCTATGGGTTGGCCTCTACAATGAGCAGTTCTTC. Its protein product is CALWVGLYNEQFF.

This clonotype was counted at least ten times. The V gene is TRBV7-9, the J gene TRBJ2-3; 8 nucleotides align to TRBD2. The CDR3 covers 17 residues. Germline V gene data show CDR1 as SEHNR and CDR2 as FQNEAQ (reference sequence). Trimming took 3 bases from V and 0 from J; bases not matched to a gene: 8. The CDR3 reads CASSFLTSATSTDTQYF. The CDR3 nucleotides read TGTGCCAGCAGCTTCTTGACTAGCGCGACTAGCACAGATACGCAGTATTTT.

The chain carries TRBV7-9 and TRBJ2-7, with D hard to call. CDR3 length equals 13 residues. Per germline, CDR1 SEHNR and CDR2 FQNEAQ (reference sequence). With 4 bases removed from V and 3 bases from J, the gap between germline ends came to 10 bases. This CDR3 reads CASSWAQRYEQYF. In nucleotides, the CDR3 is TGTGCCAGCAGCTGGGCCCAACGCTACGAGCAGTACTTC.

In this sample, this clonotype turned up a few times. The V call is TRBV19, the J call TRBJ1-1; 9 nucleotides agree with TRBD1. J was trimmed by 7 bases and V by 8 bases; bases with no gene match: 20. The CDR3 contains 17 residues. Germline V gene sequence: CDR1 LNHDA, CDR2 SQIVND (reference sequence). The CDR3 DNA follows: TGTGCCAGTTCAAAGGGAACTGGACAGGGGTCAACTTATGAAGCTTTCTTT. Protein product: CASSKGTGQGSTYEAFF.

The chain recombines TRBV27 with TRBJ2-1, with D perhaps matching TRBD1 or TRBD2 (5 bases each). V lost 2 bases and J 4 bases, leaving 24 bases between the germline ends. The CDR3 sequence is 19 residues long. Germline lookup yields CDR1 MNHEY and CDR2 SMNVEV (reference sequence). The CDR3 reads CASSLIRADGRGIYNEQFF. In nucleotides, the CDR3 is TGTGCCAGCAGTTTAATCAGGGCGGACGGAAGAGGGATTTACAATGAGCAGTTCTTC.

The rearrangement links TRBV28 to TRBJ1-5; no clear D. V was cut by 4 bases and J by 0 bases, with 13 bases left in between. The CDR3 loop spans 16 amino acids. The germline gives CDR1 MDHEN, CDR2 SYDVKM. This CDR3 is CASSSFQTISNQPQHF. The CDR3 bases are TGTGCCAGCAGTTCATTTCAGACGATTAGCAATCAGCCCCAGCATTTT.

As regards this clonotype: Possible read error: a much larger clone is one base away. The chain has TRBV2 and TRBJ2-2; D uncertain. Trimming removed 5 bases at V and 3 bases at J, with 7 bases between. Germline-derived CDR1 and CDR2 are SNHLY and FYNNEI. The CDR3 has 13 residues. The CDR3 DNA is TGTGCCAGCAGTTACACACACACCGGGGAGCTGTTTTTT. It is translated as CASSYTHTGELFF.

This clonotype showed up many times. CDR3 coding DNA: TGTGCCAGCAGCTTAGATGTGGGCCTCCATGAGCAGTTCTTC. As protein: CASSLDVGLHEQFF. The genes are TRBV11-2 and TRBJ2-1; no clear D gene. The CDR3 length is 14 residues. CDR1 is SGHAT and CDR2 is FQNNGV in the germline V gene. Trimming cost V 0 bases and J 8 bases, with 11 bases left between them.

This clonotype was seen repeatedly, ten times or more. The chain combines TRBV7-2 with TRBJ1-2, with 9 bases identical to TRBD1. Germline V gives CDR1 SGHTA, CDR2 FQGNSA. This CDR3 comprises 17 residues. J was trimmed by 5 bases and V by 1 base; bases with no gene match: 11. CDR3 protein: CASSLVRQGQGSYGYTF. In DNA form, the CDR3 reads TGTGCCAGCAGCTTAGTGCGCCAGGGACAGGGTAGTTATGGCTACACCTTC.

This clonotype has ten or more counts. This sequence joins TRBV7-2 and TRBJ2-3, with TRBD2 identical over 8 bases. After removal of 2 bases from V and 1 base from J, the junction contained 5 bases not matched to a gene. The CDR3 runs to 16 residues. Germline CDR1 SGHTA, CDR2 FQGNSA. For the CDR3, the DNA is TGTGCCAGCAGCTTACGAGCGGGAGTTGGCACAGATACGCAGTATTTT. Its translation is CASSLRAGVGTDTQYF.

This sequence joins TRBV6-8 and TRBJ2-7; a weak D match, TRBD2 (5 bases). In germline, CDR1 is MNHGY, CDR2 SAAAGT. With 0 bases removed from V and 0 bases from J, the gap between germline ends came to 9 bases. The CDR3 extends over 15 amino acids. CDR3 sequence: CASSYSGSSSYEQYF. CDR3 nucleotides: TGTGCCAGCAGTTACTCTGGGAGTAGCTCCTACGAGCAGTACTTC.

The chain combines TRBV7-8 with TRBJ1-1; possible D gene TRBD1, 6 bases. Germline-derived CDR1 and CDR2 are SGHVS and FQNEAQ. V gave up 3 bases and J gave up 0 bases, with 17 bases separating them. This CDR3 spans 17 amino acids. CDR3 in DNA: TGTGCCAGCAGCTTTACAGGGTCCTGGGTCATGAACACTGAAGCTTTCTTT. It yields the protein CASSFTGSWVMNTEAFF.

The chain carries TRBV5-6 and TRBJ1-5; possibly TRBD1 for D (5 bases). Trimming took off 5 bases at V and 1 base at J, with 19 bases between the two ends. Germline CDR1 reads SGHDT; CDR2 reads YYEEEE. The CDR3 extends over 17 amino acids. The CDR3 loop is CASRRGGVGGSNQPQHF. For the CDR3, the DNA is TGTGCCAGCAGGCGGGGGGGGGTGGGGGGGAGCAATCAGCCCCAGCATTTT. Full variable domain (outside the CDR3, taken from reference TRBV5-6 and TRBJ1-5): DAGVTQSPTHLIKTRGQQVTLRCSPKSGHDTVSWYQQALGQGPQFIFQYYEEEERQRGNFPDRFSGHQFPNYSSELNVNALLLGDSALYLCASRRGGVGGSNQPQHFGDGTRLSIL.

CDR3 coding DNA: TGCAGCGTTTCACAGGGTGGTGAAAAACTGTTTTTT. This translates into CSVSQGGEKLFF. The chain combines TRBV29-1 with TRBJ1-4, with D maybe TRBD1 (6 bases). Germline loops: CDR1 SQVTM, CDR2 ANQGSEA. This CDR3 has 12 amino acids. Trimming cost V 5 bases and J 7 bases, with 11 bases left between them.

This clonotype was observed a few times. The chain uses TRBV4-1 and TRBJ1-3, with 9 bases lining up with TRBD1. Germline CDR1 and CDR2: MGHRA and YSYEKL. The CDR3 loop spans 15 amino acids. J was trimmed by 4 bases and V by 6 bases; bases with no gene match: 7. The CDR3 region has the DNA TGCGCCAGCAGTCCGGGACAGGGCGGAGGAAACACCATATATTTT. This translates into CASSPGQGGGNTIYF.

The rearrangement links TRBV2 to TRBJ1-2; D not certain. Germline lookup yields CDR1 SNHLY and CDR2 FYNNEI. This CDR3 has 12 amino acids. V lost 2 bases to trimming and J lost 5 bases, with 6 bases between them. In DNA form, the CDR3 reads TGTGCCAGCAGTGAAACAGTATATGGCTACACCTTC. Translated: CASSETVYGYTF.

V usage is TRBV20-1 and J usage is TRBJ2-1; D call uncertain. Trimming stripped 5 bases from V and 2 bases from J, with 10 bases between. The germline V gene has CDR1 DFQATT and CDR2 SNEGSKA (reference sequence). CDR3 size: 13 residues. CDR3 bases: TGCAGTGCTTCGCACCGGGCCTACAATGAGCAGTTCTTC. It specifies CSASHRAYNEQFF.

In this sample, this clonotype turned up a few times. The V call is TRBV7-2, the J call TRBJ2-5, with D tentatively TRBD1 (8 bases). Per germline, CDR1 SGHTA and CDR2 FQGNSA. V lost 5 bases to trimming and J lost 3 bases, with 16 bases between them. There are 15 residues in the CDR3. Written as DNA, the CDR3 is TGTGCCAGCAGCCGTCGACAGGGGAGGGAAGAGACCCAGTACTTC. Translation gives CASSRRQGREETQYF.

This clonotype was counted only a few times. This chain joins TRBV7-2 and TRBJ2-1, with 7 bases lining up with TRBD1. In germline, CDR1 is SGHTA, CDR2 FQGNSA. With V trimmed by 5 bases and J by 8 bases, 9 bases remained unmatched. The CDR3 has 14 residues. CDR3 nucleotide sequence: TGTGCCAGCAGCCAAGGACAGGTTAGGTATGAGCAGTTCTTC. This translates into CASSQGQVRYEQFF.

This clonotype occurred a few times. V usage is TRBV19 and J usage is TRBJ2-1, with a possible D match to TRBD1 (6 bases). V lost 4 bases, J lost 9 bases, and 19 bases lay in between. The germline V gene has CDR1 LNHDA and CDR2 SQIVND (reference sequence). The CDR3 is 15 amino acids. The CDR3 sequence: CASSTDYRAVGEQFF. The CDR3 nucleotides are TGTGCCAGTAGTACTGACTACAGGGCTGTCGGTGAGCAGTTCTTC.

In its sample, this clonotype was seen a few times. The CDR3 sequence is CASSQEGIAGRGDTQYF. CDR3 nucleotides: TGTGCCAGCAGCCAAGAAGGGATAGCGGGAAGGGGAGATACGCAGTATTTT. The chain has TRBV4-2 and TRBJ2-3; 8 nucleotides agree with TRBD2. Germline V gives CDR1 LGHNA, CDR2 YNFKEQ. The J segment lost 5 bases and the V segment lost 0 bases, leaving 10 bases of the junction unmatched. This CDR3 is built from 17 residues.

A few counts support this clonotype. The gene calls are TRBV7-8 and TRBJ2-1; D unresolved. Per the germline V gene, CDR1 is SGHVS and CDR2 is FQNEAQ. The CDR3 contains 17 residues. Trimming shortened V by 5 bases and J by 10 bases, and 27 bases separated the two germline ends. This CDR3 reads CASSPSATFPPFGEQFF. CDR3 bases: TGTGCCAGCAGCCCCAGCGCGACATTCCCCCCATTTGGAGAGCAGTTCTTC.

The V call is TRBV28, the J call TRBJ1-6; D unclear. The CDR3 is 12 amino acids. The V end lost 1 base, the J end lost 11 bases, and 6 bases lay between the germline ends. Germline V CDR1 and CDR2: MDHEN, SYDVKM. The CDR3 protein is CASSLLATPLHF. CDR3 bases: TGTGCCAGCAGTTTATTGGCCACACCCCTCCACTTT.

CDR3 sequence: CASSLMQGEGYTF. CDR3 in DNA: TGTGCCAGCAGCTTAATGCAGGGAGAGGGCTACACCTTC. The chain has TRBV7-3 and TRBJ1-2, with a weak D call TRBD1 (5 bases). This CDR3 has 13 amino acids. Trimming removed 1 base at V and 8 bases at J, with 11 bases between. The germline V gene encodes CDR1 SGHTA and CDR2 FQGTGA.

This clonotype appeared many times. V gene TRBV7-9 combines with J gene TRBJ1-1; D gene unclear. There are 12 residues in the CDR3. Germline CDR1 and CDR2: SEHNR and FQNEAQ (reference sequence). The V end was cut by 8 bases, the J end by 7 bases, with 14 bases between. This CDR3 reads CASGEGNGEAFF. The CDR3, as DNA: TGTGCCAGCGGGGAGGGCAACGGTGAAGCTTTCTTT.

This clonotype was picked up a small number of times. The chain couples TRBV19 to TRBJ1-6, with TRBD1 as a possible D gene (6 bases). The germline V gene encodes CDR1 LNHDA and CDR2 SQIVND (reference sequence). Trimming left V 4 bases short and J 10 bases short, with 11 bases between. CDR3 length equals 13 residues. The CDR3 protein is CASSTGEGSPLHF. In nucleotides, the CDR3 is TGTGCCAGTAGTACAGGGGAAGGATCACCCCTCCACTTT.

This chain joins TRBV15 and TRBJ2-1; D ambiguous. Trimming took off 0 bases at V and 14 bases at J, with 11 bases between the two ends. Germline-derived CDR1 and CDR2 are LNHNV and YYDKDF (reference sequence). The CDR3 loop spans 12 amino acids. DNA of the CDR3: TGTGCCACCAGCAGAGATCTGGCCTTAGAGTTCTTC. This codes for CATSRDLALEFF.